These 17 T cell receptor beta chains came from one sample sequenced in a study of blood T cell repertoires in COVID-19. Data came from immunoSEQ multiplex PCR; TCRdb stores just in-frame clones and leaves some out. This repertoire shows over 150,000 clones, around 81% found once; its top ten account for roughly 6.9%. The material sequenced was PBMCs or T cells enriched from blood (not recorded which). The source of these receptors is a man aged 40-49 years who had recovered from COVID-19.

The V and J genes are TRBV5-1 and TRBJ2-2, with a possible D match to TRBD1 (5 bases). CDR1 and CDR2 from the germline V gene are SGHRS and YFSETQ. CDR3 size: 14 residues. Trimming removed 4 bases at V and 2 bases at J, with 9 bases between. The CDR3 reads CASSAGHNTGELFF. DNA for the CDR3: TGCGCCAGCAGCGCCGGACACAACACCGGGGAGCTGTTTTTT.

The V call is TRBV27, the J call TRBJ2-7; the D gene is possibly TRBD1 (6 bases). The CDR3 is 12 residues long. The V end lost 2 bases, the J end lost 5 bases, and 7 bases lay between the germline ends. Germline lookup yields CDR1 MNHEY and CDR2 SMNVEV (reference sequence). CDR3 nucleotides: TGTGCCAGCAGTTTACAGGGGCACGAGCAGTACTTC. This sequence encodes CASSLQGHEQYF.

The rearrangement links TRBV6-5 to TRBJ2-7; 9 bases line up with TRBD1. Germline V gene sequence: CDR1 MNHEY, CDR2 SVGAGI. The CDR3 is made up of 15 amino acids. The J segment lost 3 bases and the V segment lost 6 bases, leaving 9 bases of the junction unmatched. The CDR3, as DNA: TGTGCCAGCAGACCCAGCTACAGGGGGCGCTACGAGCAGTACTTC. As protein: CASRPSYRGRYEQYF.

The CDR3 protein is CASSYTRASGNTIYF. The CDR3, as DNA: TGTGCCAGCAGTTATACCCGAGCATCTGGAAACACCATATATTTT. V is TRBV6-5 and J is TRBJ1-3; no clear D. CDR1 and CDR2 from the germline V gene are MNHEY and SVGAGI. V lost 3 bases to trimming and J lost 1 base, with 10 bases between them. The CDR3 consists of 15 residues.

This clone was seen only a few times. The chain employs TRBV4-1 and TRBJ1-2, with D possibly TRBD1 on 6 matching bases. The V end lost 4 bases, the J end lost 4 bases, and 25 bases lay between the germline ends. The CDR3 length is 18 residues. Germline V gene lookup returns CDR1 MGHRA and CDR2 YSYEKL. CDR3 bases: TGCGCCAGCAGCCCGGGATCCCCCGATCGGGGCAGGGGCTATGGCTACACCTTC. It specifies CASSPGSPDRGRGYGYTF.

The chain couples TRBV7-9 to TRBJ2-7; D is perhaps TRBD2 (7 bases). CDR3 size: 13 residues. The V gene's germline CDR1 is SEHNR and CDR2 FQNEAQ (reference sequence). The ends were cut back, 10 bases at V and 0 bases at J, with 13 bases in the middle. CDR3 in amino acids: CATSGGASYEQYF. The CDR3 bases are TGTGCCACCTCTGGGGGGGCCTCCTACGAGCAGTACTTC.

This chain uses TRBV5-5 with TRBJ1-3; 9 bases are shared with TRBD1. Unmatched junction bases numbered 5, after V lost 4 bases and J lost 3 bases. CDR3 size: 15 residues. Germline values: CDR1 SGHKS, CDR2 YYEKEE (reference sequence). CDR3 bases: TGTGCCAGCAGCGGGACAGGGTCGGGTGGAAACACCATATATTTT. Translated: CASSGTGSGGNTIYF.

The chain joins TRBV3-1 (or the pseudogene TRBV3-2) to TRBJ1-2, with D maybe TRBD1 (5 bases). Trimming stripped 4 bases from V and 4 bases from J, with 13 bases between. CDR3 length equals 14 residues. CDR1 is LGHDT, CDR2 YNNKEL, per germline (reference sequence). The DNA for the CDR3 is TGTGCCAGCAGCCCACGGGGGGAAGGCTATGGCTACACCTTC. Translation gives CASSPRGEGYGYTF.

The chain has TRBV20-1 and TRBJ1-2; TRBD1 might be the D (5 bases). The CDR3 totals 15 residues. Trimming took 3 bases from V and 2 from J, leaving 16 bases between them. Germline CDR1 is DFQATT and CDR2 is SNEGSKA (reference sequence). The CDR3 DNA is TGCAGTGCTAGTCCCAGGGCGTCCAGCAACTATGGCTACACCTTC. It is translated as CSASPRASSNYGYTF.

V usage is TRBV7-2 and J usage is TRBJ1-2, with TRBD1 matching 7 bases. J was trimmed by 8 bases and V by 3 bases; bases with no gene match: 12. The germline CDR1 and CDR2 sequences are SGHTA and FQGNSA. The CDR3 covers 15 residues. DNA for the CDR3: TGTGCCAGCAGCTTCCCTAGGGGGCGAGAAAGCGGCTACACCTTC. It yields the protein CASSFPRGRESGYTF. Full variable domain (remainder filled in from reference TRBV7-2 and TRBJ1-2): GAGVSQSPSNKVTEKGKDVELRCDPISGHTALYWYRQSLGQGLEFLIYFQGNSAPDKSGLPSDRFSAERTGGSVSTLTIQRTQQEDSAVYLCASSFPRGRESGYTFGSGTRLTVV.

J is TRBJ1-1 and V is TRBV19, with a possible D match to TRBD1 (6 bases). Germline-derived CDR1 and CDR2 are LNHDA and SQIVND (reference sequence). The CDR3 sequence is 15 residues long. Trimming pared 8 bases from V and 5 bases from J, leaving 21 bases between. This chain's CDR3 is CASATDWQGWTEAFF. CDR3 DNA: TGTGCCAGTGCCACCGATTGGCAGGGGTGGACTGAAGCTTTCTTT.

The chain employs TRBV28 and TRBJ1-2; possible D gene TRBD1, 5 bases. This CDR3 comprises 12 residues. Per germline, CDR1 MDHEN and CDR2 SYDVKM. V was cut by 6 bases and J by 3 bases, with 8 bases left in between. CDR3 in DNA: TGTGCCAGCAGCGTCAGGGACTATGGCTACACCTTC. It translates to CASSVRDYGYTF.

The rearrangement links TRBV7-9 to TRBJ1-4; no clear D. The CDR3 length is 16 residues. V was pared by 0 bases and J by 0 bases, with 8 bases between. CDR1 is SEHNR, CDR2 FQNEAQ, per germline (reference sequence). The CDR3 bases are TGTGCCAGCAGCTTAGCCCGACAAGCAACTAATGAAAAACTGTTTTTT. This sequence encodes CASSLARQATNEKLFF.

The V call is TRBV4-3, the J call TRBJ1-3; the D is unclear. Germline CDR1 LGHNA, CDR2 YSLEER. There are 16 residues in the CDR3. Trimming pared 0 bases from V and 4 bases from J, leaving 13 bases between. The chain's CDR3 is CASSQDIAREGNTIYF. The CDR3 bases are TGCGCCAGCAGCCAAGATATAGCGAGGGAAGGAAACACCATATATTTT.

CDR3 DNA sequence: TGTGCCAGCAGCTTAGCGGGGACAGGGGAAATTGAAGCTTTCTTT. It encodes CASSLAGTGEIEAFF. The rearrangement links TRBV7-2 to TRBJ1-1; 10 nucleotides align to TRBD1. In germline, CDR1 is SGHTA, CDR2 FQGNSA. Unmatched junction bases numbered 5, after V lost 0 bases and J lost 7 bases. This CDR3 comprises 15 residues.

This clone was seen more than once but under ten times. V and J are TRBV5-1 and TRBJ1-1; 7 bases agree with TRBD1. CDR3 size: 15 residues. The germline gives CDR1 SGHRS, CDR2 YFSETQ. V was clipped by 2 bases and J by 0 bases; unmatched bases: 4. Here the CDR3 DNA reads TGCGCCAGCAGCTTAGGGCAGGGGGTGAACACTGAAGCTTTCTTT. This translates into CASSLGQGVNTEAFF.

The sample holds one count of this clone. The CDR3 reads CASRRTLSTDTQYF. In DNA, the CDR3 is TGTGCCAGCAGGCGGACACTTAGCACAGATACGCAGTATTTT. V is TRBV6-5 and J is TRBJ2-3, with a possible D match to TRBD1 (5 bases). CDR3 size: 14 residues. Germline V gives CDR1 MNHEY, CDR2 SVGAGI. The V and J ends lost 6 bases and 0 bases respectively, with 10 bases between them.